Listed below are T cell receptor beta chains from one sample, sequenced in a study of blood T cell repertoires in COVID-19. Assay: immunoSEQ multiplex PCR; the TCRdb copy retains only in-frame clones and omits some. The table lists over 75,000 clones, 86% of them singletons, with 25% in the top ten. Sequenced sample: peripheral blood. The receptors derive from a human donor in a cohort sampled during active COVID-19. Both conserved end residues are part of each CDR3. Each record gives: V gene, D gene, J gene, clone size, CDR3 DNA, CDR3 protein. The D gene is left open where the match is weak. Clone size is stated in some rows and not others, as once, few, many or a class when expanded.

v_gene: TRBV5-1; d_gene: -; j_gene: TRBJ1-6; abundance: -; CDR3nt: TGCGCCAGCAGCTCGTCAGTAGGGGGAAATAATTCACCCCTCCACTTT; CDR3aa: CASSSSVGGNNSPLHF
v_gene: TRBV5-1; d_gene: -; j_gene: TRBJ2-3; abundance: -; CDR3nt: TGCGCCAGCAGCTTGGTGGTGTCAGGGGGCACAGATACGCAGTATTTT; CDR3aa: CASSLVVSGGTDTQYF
v_gene: TRBV6-1; d_gene: TRBD1; j_gene: TRBJ2-6; abundance: -; CDR3nt: TGTGCCAGCAGTGGACGGACAGGGAGGACTGGGGCCAACGTCCTGACTTTC; CDR3aa: CASSGRTGRTGANVLTF
v_gene: TRBV4-2; d_gene: TRBD1; j_gene: TRBJ1-4; abundance: -; CDR3nt: TGTGCCAGCAGCCAATCGGACAGGGGGCGTGAAAAACTGTTTTTT; CDR3aa: CASSQSDRGREKLFF
v_gene: TRBV7-9; d_gene: -; j_gene: TRBJ2-7; abundance: -; CDR3nt: TGTGCCAGCAGCCCCTACTACTACGAGCAGTACTTC; CDR3aa: CASSPYYYEQYF
v_gene: TRBV20-1; d_gene: -; j_gene: TRBJ2-7; abundance: -; CDR3nt: TGCAGTGCACCGGAGGGATACGAGCAGTACTTC; CDR3aa: CSAPEGYEQYF
v_gene: TRBV4-1; d_gene: TRBD1; j_gene: TRBJ2-7; abundance: -; CDR3nt: TGCGCCAGCGCCCGGGACAGAGTTTACGAGCAGTACTTC; CDR3aa: CASARDRVYEQYF
v_gene: TRBV6-6; d_gene: TRBD2; j_gene: TRBJ2-7; abundance: -; CDR3nt: TGTGCCAGCAGTTACACACGGACTAGCCATTCCTACGAGCAGTACTTC; CDR3aa: CASSYTRTSHSYEQYF
v_gene: TRBV5-1; d_gene: TRBD1; j_gene: TRBJ2-5; abundance: few; CDR3nt: TGCGCCAGCAGCCAGACAGGGTCCCTTCAAGAGACCCAGTACTTC; CDR3aa: CASSQTGSLQETQYF
v_gene: TRBV7-2; d_gene: -; j_gene: TRBJ1-5; abundance: -; CDR3nt: TGTGCCAGCAGCTCCCGCTCGGGGCAGCCCCAGCATTTT; CDR3aa: CASSSRSGQPQHF
v_gene: TRBV19; d_gene: -; j_gene: TRBJ1-1; abundance: -; CDR3nt: TGTGCCAGTAAAAGAGCGGCTGAAGCTTTCTTT; CDR3aa: CASKRAAEAFF
v_gene: TRBV11-3; d_gene: TRBD2; j_gene: TRBJ2-3; abundance: -; CDR3nt: TGTGCCAGCAGCGCGGGACTAGCGGGAGATCCAGATACGCAGTATTTT; CDR3aa: CASSAGLAGDPDTQYF
v_gene: TRBV7-3; d_gene: -; j_gene: TRBJ2-3; abundance: -; CDR3nt: TGTGCCAGCAGCTCTACGAGCACAGATACGCAGTATTTT; CDR3aa: CASSSTSTDTQYF
v_gene: TRBV7-8; d_gene: -; j_gene: TRBJ2-5; abundance: -; CDR3nt: TGTGCCAGCAGCTTACAGGTCATAGAGACCCAGTACTTC; CDR3aa: CASSLQVIETQYF
v_gene: TRBV6-5; d_gene: TRBD2; j_gene: TRBJ2-1; abundance: -; CDR3nt: TGTGCCAGTAGGGAGGGCTCCTACAATGAGCAGTTCTTC; CDR3aa: CASREGSYNEQFF
v_gene: TRBV10-3; d_gene: TRBD1; j_gene: TRBJ1-2; abundance: -; CDR3nt: TGTGCCATCAGTTCCGGACAGGCCTCTAACTATGGCTACACCTTC; CDR3aa: CAISSGQASNYGYTF
v_gene: TRBV28; d_gene: -; j_gene: TRBJ2-2; abundance: few; CDR3nt: TGTGCCAGCATTTCGTTCACCGGGGAGCTGTTTTTT; CDR3aa: CASISFTGELFF
v_gene: TRBV18; d_gene: TRBD2; j_gene: TRBJ2-7; abundance: -; CDR3nt: TGTGCCAGCTCACGGGAGGGGTACGAGCAGTACTTC; CDR3aa: CASSREGYEQYF
v_gene: TRBV3-1/TRBV3-2; d_gene: -; j_gene: TRBJ2-7; abundance: -; CDR3nt: TGTGCCAGTGAGACCTACGAGCAGTACTTC; CDR3aa: CASETYEQYF
v_gene: TRBV4-3; d_gene: TRBD2; j_gene: TRBJ2-7; abundance: -; CDR3nt: TGCGCCAGCAGCCAGATGTCAAGCGGGAGGAGTGACGAGCAGTACTTC; CDR3aa: CASSQMSSGRSDEQYF
v_gene: TRBV9; d_gene: -; j_gene: TRBJ2-1; abundance: -; CDR3nt: TGTGCCAGCAACCGAGGGGGATACAATGAGCAGTTCTTC; CDR3aa: CASNRGGYNEQFF
v_gene: TRBV13; d_gene: -; j_gene: TRBJ2-5; abundance: -; CDR3nt: TGTGCCAGCAGCTGGGGACTTAGCCAAGAGACCCAGTACTTC; CDR3aa: CASSWGLSQETQYF
v_gene: TRBV7-8; d_gene: TRBD2; j_gene: TRBJ2-3; abundance: once; CDR3nt: TGTGCCAGCAGCTGGCTAGCGGGGGGAACGACCCTCACAGATACGCAGTATTTT; CDR3aa: CASSWLAGGTTLTDTQYF
v_gene: TRBV30; d_gene: TRBD1; j_gene: TRBJ1-3; abundance: -; CDR3nt: TGTGCCTGGAGTGAGGGACAGTACTCTGGAAACACCATATATTTT; CDR3aa: CAWSEGQYSGNTIYF
v_gene: TRBV2; d_gene: TRBD1; j_gene: TRBJ1-5; abundance: -; CDR3nt: TGTGCCAGCACCGGGACAGGGGTCCAGCCCCAGCATTTT; CDR3aa: CASTGTGVQPQHF
v_gene: TRBV4-3; d_gene: -; j_gene: TRBJ2-5; abundance: -; CDR3nt: TGCGCCAGCAGCCGAGGACAGCAAGAGACCCAGTACTTC; CDR3aa: CASSRGQQETQYF
v_gene: TRBV28; d_gene: -; j_gene: TRBJ2-2; abundance: -; CDR3nt: TGTGCCAGCAGTTTAGATCAGGGGTGGAACACCGGGGAGCTGTTTTTT; CDR3aa: CASSLDQGWNTGELFF
v_gene: TRBV7-8; d_gene: TRBD2; j_gene: TRBJ2-3; abundance: -; CDR3nt: TGTGCCAGCAGCTCGGTTAGCGGGGGGCGCACAGATACGCAGTATTTT; CDR3aa: CASSSVSGGRTDTQYF
v_gene: TRBV7-9; d_gene: TRBD1; j_gene: TRBJ2-3; abundance: -; CDR3nt: TGTGCCAGCAGCTTAGTTCGGGACAGGGTTGAGCAGTATTTT; CDR3aa: CASSLVRDRVEQYF
v_gene: TRBV27; d_gene: TRBD1; j_gene: TRBJ2-2; abundance: few; CDR3nt: TGTGCCAGCAGTTTTGGGACAGGGAACACCGGGGAGCTGTTTTTT; CDR3aa: CASSFGTGNTGELFF
v_gene: TRBV4-3; d_gene: TRBD1; j_gene: TRBJ1-6; abundance: -; CDR3nt: TGCGCCAGCAGGGAAACAGGGGATTGGAATTCACCCCTCCACTTT; CDR3aa: CASRETGDWNSPLHF
v_gene: TRBV2; d_gene: TRBD1; j_gene: TRBJ1-3; abundance: -; CDR3nt: TGTGCCAGCAGTGACCCGGGACAGGGGGCTGGAAACACCATATATTTT; CDR3aa: CASSDPGQGAGNTIYF
v_gene: TRBV19; d_gene: -; j_gene: TRBJ2-1; abundance: few; CDR3nt: TGTGCCAGTACGTTCCAGGGTCGCCATGAGCAGTTCTTC; CDR3aa: CASTFQGRHEQFF
v_gene: TRBV7-2; d_gene: -; j_gene: TRBJ2-2; abundance: once; CDR3nt: TGTGCCAGCAGCCCTGACAGATACACCGGGGAGCTGTTTTTT; CDR3aa: CASSPDRYTGELFF
v_gene: TRBV12-5; d_gene: -; j_gene: TRBJ2-2; abundance: -; CDR3nt: TGTGCTAGTGGGTTCGGGGTGACCGGGGAGCTGTTTTTT; CDR3aa: CASGFGVTGELFF
v_gene: TRBV6-5; d_gene: TRBD1; j_gene: TRBJ1-4; abundance: -; CDR3nt: TGTGCCAGCAGCTTACAGGACAGGGGGGAAAAACTGTTTTTT; CDR3aa: CASSLQDRGEKLFF
v_gene: TRBV7-6; d_gene: -; j_gene: TRBJ2-5; abundance: -; CDR3nt: TGTGCCAGCAGCTTAGCCCCTGGACTGAGCGAGACCCAGTACTTC; CDR3aa: CASSLAPGLSETQYF